The T cell receptor beta chain described here comes from a study of Ad26.COV2.S vaccination and SARS-CoV-2 variants. Described treatment: about 20 received Ad26.COV2.S at low or high dose, single or two shots; roughly five received placebo; per-sample allocation not given. Samples analyzed were those drawn on day 63 after the first vaccine or placebo injection. Germline V gives CDR1 SGHRS, CDR2 YFSETQ. This CDR3 region has 16 residues. The V and J ends lost 4 bases and 0 bases, in that order; junction bases with no gene match: 5. TCRdb's table, derived via immunoSEQ multiplex PCR, lists solely in-frame clones and lacks some. The table includes roughly 700,000 clones, approximately 88% detected once.

This clonotype originated in a person between 18 and 65 years old who received the Ad26.COV2.S COVID-19 vaccine or a placebo. V usage is TRBV5-1 and J usage is TRBJ1-4; 8 bases align to TRBD1. The source was peripheral blood, collected in a trial of Ad26.COV2.S vaccine versus placebo. The CDR3 DNA reads TGCGCCAGCAGCAGCGGACAGGGTGCAACTAATGAAAAACTGTTTTTT. Translation gives CASSSGQGATNEKLFF. Full variable domain (rest looked up from reference TRBV5-1 and TRBJ1-4): KAGVTQTPRYLIKTRGQQVTLSCSPISGHRSVSWYQQTPGQGLQFLFEYFSETQRNKGNFPGRFSGRQFSNSRSEMNVSTLELGDSALYLCASSSGQGATNEKLFFGSGTQLSVL.